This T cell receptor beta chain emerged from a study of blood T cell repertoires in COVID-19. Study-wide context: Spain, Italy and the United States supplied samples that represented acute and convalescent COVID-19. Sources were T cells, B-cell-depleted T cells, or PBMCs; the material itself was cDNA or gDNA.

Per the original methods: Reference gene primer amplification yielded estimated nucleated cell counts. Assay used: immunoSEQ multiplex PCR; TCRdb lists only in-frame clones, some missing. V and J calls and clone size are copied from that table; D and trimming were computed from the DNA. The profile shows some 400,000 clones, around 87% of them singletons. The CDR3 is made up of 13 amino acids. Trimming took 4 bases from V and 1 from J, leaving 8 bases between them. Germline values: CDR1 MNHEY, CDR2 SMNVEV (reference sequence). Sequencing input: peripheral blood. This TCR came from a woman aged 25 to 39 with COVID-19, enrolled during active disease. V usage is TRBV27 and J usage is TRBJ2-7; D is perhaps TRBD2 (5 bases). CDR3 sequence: CASSSQRSYEQYF. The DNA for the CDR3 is TGTGCCAGCAGTTCCCAGCGGTCCTACGAGCAGTACTTC.